This T cell receptor (beta chain) was captured by sequencing in a study of T-cell memory formation after mild COVID-19. Findings of the study overall: Later expanders leaned CD4+, whereas day 15 to 85 contracting clones were balanced CD4/CD8. Second-wave clones peaking on day 37 lacked confirmed SARS-CoV-2 specificity. Certain responding clones were present in pre-infection memory, suggesting participation of cross-reactive memory.

This clonotype was found a few times. Its antigen is as yet unknown. This CDR3 contains 15 residues. Germline-derived CDR1 and CDR2 are SEHNR and FQNEAQ (reference sequence). Trimming shortened V by 7 bases and J by 3 bases, and 15 bases separated the two germline ends. Barcoded TCR alpha and TCR beta cDNA libraries with UMIs came from 5'RACE using constant-segment primers. TCRdb recomputed calls from the 5' RACE reads with MiXCR, one row per CDR3 protein. The repertoire holds under 300,000 distinct CDR3 sequences, roughly 18% seen once, with more than 20% in the top ten. This receptor was obtained from a young man who had mild COVID-19 (a few samples of this study predate the infection). Cell type and time point are not known. V gene TRBV7-9 combines with J gene TRBJ2-2; no firm D call. Sequenced sample: PBMCs or a T cell subset sorted from them (not recorded which). CDR3 DNA: TGTGCCAGCACCACGAGTATCTTGTACACCGGGGAGCTGTTTTTT. This gives the protein CASTTSILYTGELFF.